The clone carrying this TCR beta chain was counted many times. Its matching antigen is unknown. This sample was included in a study of T cell repertoires in cytomegalovirus infection. The V gene end was trimmed by 3 bases and the J gene end by 1 base; junction bases not matched to a gene: 13. The CDR3 is 18 residues long. Germline V gene lookup returns CDR1 SGHTA and CDR2 FQGNSA. In TCRdb, the reads were re-called with MiXCR into one record per CDR3 protein. The sample yields under 70,000 distinct CDR3 sequences, more than 25% seen once. Sample: PBMCs, sequenced either directly or after in vitro stimulation (not recorded which). V is TRBV7-2 and J is TRBJ2-7; 9 bases are a match to TRBD2. The origin of this receptor is a human donor in good health (CMV status not recorded). Some clones in this sample may be carry-over from other donors' samples. CDR3 sequence (DNA): TGTGCCAGCAGCTTTAGCGGCGGGAGGGCCTCCCGATCCTACGAGCAGTACTTC. As protein: CASSFSGGRASRSYEQYF.